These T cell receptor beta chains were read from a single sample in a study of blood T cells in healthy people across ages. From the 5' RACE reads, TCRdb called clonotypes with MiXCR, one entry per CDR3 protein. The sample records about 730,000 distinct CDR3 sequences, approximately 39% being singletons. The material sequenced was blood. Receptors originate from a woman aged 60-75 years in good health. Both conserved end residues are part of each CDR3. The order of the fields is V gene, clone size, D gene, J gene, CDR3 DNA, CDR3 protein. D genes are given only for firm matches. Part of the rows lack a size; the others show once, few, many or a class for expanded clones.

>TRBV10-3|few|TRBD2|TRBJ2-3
TGTGCCATCAGTGACCCCCTAGCGGGGAGCACAGATACGCAGTATTTT
CAISDPLAGSTDTQYF
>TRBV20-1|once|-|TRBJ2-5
TGCAGTGCACCGGAGACGGTAGAGCAGTACTTC
CSAPETVEQYF
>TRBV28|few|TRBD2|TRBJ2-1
TGTGCCAGCACGTCAGTTGCGGGAGGTACCTACAATGAGCAGTTCTTC
CASTSVAGGTYNEQFF
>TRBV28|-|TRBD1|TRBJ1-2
TGTGCCAGCAGTCCCGGGACAGGGTCGGTTAACTATGGCTACACCTTC
CASSPGTGSVNYGYTF
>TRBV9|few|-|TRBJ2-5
TGTGCCAGCGGTACAGGGGAGACCCAGTACTTC
CASGTGETQYF
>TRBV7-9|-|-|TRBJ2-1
TGTGCCAGCAGCTTTCGGGTCGACTCCTACAATGAGCAGTTCTTC
CASSFRVDSYNEQFF
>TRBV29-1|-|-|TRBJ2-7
TGCAGCGTTCCAGGGATCCACGAGCAGTACTTC
CSVPGIHEQYF
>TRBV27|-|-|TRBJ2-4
TGTGCCAGCAGTTTGAGGTGGCGGCAGGCCGGCGCCAAAAACATTCAGTACTTC
CASSLRWRQAGAKNIQYF
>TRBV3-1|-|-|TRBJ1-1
TGTGCCAGCAGCTTCCAACAGGAGGTCACTGAAGCTTTCTTT
CASSFQQEVTEAFF
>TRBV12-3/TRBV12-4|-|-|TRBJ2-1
TGTGCCAGCCGGATGGACCCGCCCTACAATGAGCAGTTCTTC
CASRMDPPYNEQFF
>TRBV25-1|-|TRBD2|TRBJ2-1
TGTGCCAGTGTAGCGGGGGGGGTGGGTGAGCAGTTCTTC
CASVAGGVGEQFF
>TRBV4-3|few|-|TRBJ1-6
TGCGCCAGCAGCCGGGAAGCGGAGGCTTCTCCCCTCCACTTT
CASSREAEASPLHF
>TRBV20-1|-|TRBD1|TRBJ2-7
TGCGGTGCTAGAGCCCCGACAGGGGTTCCCTACGAGCAGTACTTC
CGARAPTGVPYEQYF
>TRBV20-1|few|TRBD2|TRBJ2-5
TGCAGTGCCACACTAGCGGGAGGGACACAAGAGACCCAGTACTTC
CSATLAGGTQETQYF
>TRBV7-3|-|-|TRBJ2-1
TGTGCCAGCAGCGGGGGGGCGGGCAATGAGCAGTTCTTC
CASSGGAGNEQFF
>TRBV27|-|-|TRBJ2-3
TGTGCCAGCAGTTTAAGGTTGTACAGTAGGGCCTCAGATACGCAGTATTTT
CASSLRLYSRASDTQYF
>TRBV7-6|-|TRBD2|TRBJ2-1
TGTGCCAGCAGCGACCTAGCGGGAGTCGGCAGTGAGCAGTTCTTC
CASSDLAGVGSEQFF
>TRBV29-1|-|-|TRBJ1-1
TGCAGCGCTCTGCTGACGGGCACTGAAGCTTTCTTT
CSALLTGTEAFF
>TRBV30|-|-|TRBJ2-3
TGTGCCTGGTCAAAGGACCAGCATTTGGGAGATACGCAGTATTTT
CAWSKDQHLGDTQYF
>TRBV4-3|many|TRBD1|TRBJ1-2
TGCGCCAGCAGCCAAGAACGCGCCGGGACAGGCTCGGTCTATGGCTACACCTTC
CASSQERAGTGSVYGYTF
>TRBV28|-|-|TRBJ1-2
TGTGCCAGCAGTAACAGAGAACTTAATTACTATGGCTACACCTTC
CASSNRELNYYGYTF
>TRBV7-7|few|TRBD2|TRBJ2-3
TGTGCCAGCAGCTACTCCAGGGAGGGTTCGCAGTATTTT
CASSYSREGSQYF
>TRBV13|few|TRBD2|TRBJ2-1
TGTGCCAGCAGCCCCCCCCGACTATGGACTAGCGGCTACAATGAGCAGTTCTTC
CASSPPRLWTSGYNEQFF
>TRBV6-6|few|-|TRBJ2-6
TGTGCCAGCAGCGTACCACAGACTGGGGCCAACGTCCTGACTTTC
CASSVPQTGANVLTF
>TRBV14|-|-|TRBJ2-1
TGTGCCAGCAGCCAAGATATTGGGGGTGAGCAGTTCTTC
CASSQDIGGEQFF
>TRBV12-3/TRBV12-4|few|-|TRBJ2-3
TGTGCCAGCAGTATTCTTAGCACAGATACGCAGTATTTT
CASSILSTDTQYF
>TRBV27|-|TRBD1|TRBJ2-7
TGTGCCAGCAGCCCCGGACAGGGCACTCACGAGCAGTACTTC
CASSPGQGTHEQYF
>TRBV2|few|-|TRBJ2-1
TGTGCCAGCAGTGAAGGGGGAATGGCCCTCTCCTACAATGAGCAGTTCTTC
CASSEGGMALSYNEQFF
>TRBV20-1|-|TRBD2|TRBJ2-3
TGCAGTGCAAACGGACTAGCGGGGCCAGATACGCAGTATTTT
CSANGLAGPDTQYF
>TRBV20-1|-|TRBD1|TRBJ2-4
TGCAGTGCTAGAGATGTCACAGGGGGCGGATACATTCAGTACTTC
CSARDVTGGGYIQYF
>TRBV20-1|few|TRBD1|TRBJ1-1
TGCAGTGCTGGTAGGACAGGGGGCTCCATTGAAGCTTTCTTT
CSAGRTGGSIEAFF
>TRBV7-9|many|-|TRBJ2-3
TGTGCCAGCAGCTTAGCGCCGGGTAGCACAGATACGCAGTATTTT
CASSLAPGSTDTQYF